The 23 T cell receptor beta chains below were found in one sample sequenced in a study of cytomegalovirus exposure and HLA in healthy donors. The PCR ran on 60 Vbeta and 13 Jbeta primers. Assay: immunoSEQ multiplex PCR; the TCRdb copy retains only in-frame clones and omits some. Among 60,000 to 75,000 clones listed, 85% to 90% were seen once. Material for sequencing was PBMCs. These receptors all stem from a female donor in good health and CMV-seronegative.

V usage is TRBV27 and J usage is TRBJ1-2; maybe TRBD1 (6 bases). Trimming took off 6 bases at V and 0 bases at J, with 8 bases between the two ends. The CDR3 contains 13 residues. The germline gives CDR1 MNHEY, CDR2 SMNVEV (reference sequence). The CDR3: CASSGQPNYGYTF. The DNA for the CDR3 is TGTGCCAGCAGCGGACAGCCTAACTATGGCTACACCTTC.

The CDR3 is CASSIGQGPGQFF. For the CDR3, the DNA is TGTGCCAGTAGTATAGGGCAGGGCCCCGGGCAGTTCTTC. The chain couples TRBV19 to TRBJ2-1, with a tentative D call TRBD1 (5 bases). Trimming shortened V by 1 base and J by 12 bases, and 13 bases separated the two germline ends. CDR3 length: 13 amino acids. The germline CDR1 and CDR2 sequences are LNHDA and SQIVND (reference sequence).

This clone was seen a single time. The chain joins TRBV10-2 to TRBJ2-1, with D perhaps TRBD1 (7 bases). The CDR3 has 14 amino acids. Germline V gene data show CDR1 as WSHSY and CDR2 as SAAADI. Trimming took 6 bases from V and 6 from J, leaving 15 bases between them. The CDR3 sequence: CASREGTVGNEQFF. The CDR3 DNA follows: TGCGCCAGCAGGGAGGGGACAGTCGGCAATGAGCAGTTCTTC.

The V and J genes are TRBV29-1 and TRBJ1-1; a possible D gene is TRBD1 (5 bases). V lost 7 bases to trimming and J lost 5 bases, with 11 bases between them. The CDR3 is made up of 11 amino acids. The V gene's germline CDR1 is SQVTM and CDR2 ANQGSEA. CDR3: CSGGGETEAFF. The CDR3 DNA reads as TGCAGCGGCGGGGGGGAAACTGAAGCTTTCTTT.

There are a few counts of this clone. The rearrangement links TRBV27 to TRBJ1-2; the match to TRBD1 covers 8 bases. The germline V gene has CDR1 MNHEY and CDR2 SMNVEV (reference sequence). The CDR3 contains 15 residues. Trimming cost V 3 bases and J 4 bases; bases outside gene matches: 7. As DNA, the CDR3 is TGTGCCAGCAGTTTTCGGCAGGGGGCTATCTATGGCTACACCTTC. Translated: CASSFRQGAIYGYTF.

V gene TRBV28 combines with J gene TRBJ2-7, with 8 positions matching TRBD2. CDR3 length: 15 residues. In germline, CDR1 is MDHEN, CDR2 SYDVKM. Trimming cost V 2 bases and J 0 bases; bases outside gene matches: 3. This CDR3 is CASSLTSGGSYEQYF. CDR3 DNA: TGTGCCAGCAGTTTAACTAGCGGAGGCTCCTACGAGCAGTACTTC.

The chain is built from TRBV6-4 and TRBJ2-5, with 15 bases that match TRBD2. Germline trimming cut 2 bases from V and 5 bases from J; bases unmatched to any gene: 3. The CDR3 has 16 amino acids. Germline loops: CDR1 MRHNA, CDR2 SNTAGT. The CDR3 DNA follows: TGTGCCAGCAGTGACGGGACTAGCGGGAGGTGGGAGACCCAGTACTTC. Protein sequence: CASSDGTSGRWETQYF.

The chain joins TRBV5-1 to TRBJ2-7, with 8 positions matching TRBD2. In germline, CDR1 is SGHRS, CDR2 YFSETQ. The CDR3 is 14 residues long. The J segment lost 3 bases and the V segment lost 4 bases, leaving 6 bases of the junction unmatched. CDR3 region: CASSIGTSNYEQYF. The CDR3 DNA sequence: TGCGCCAGCAGCATCGGGACTAGTAACTACGAGCAGTACTTC. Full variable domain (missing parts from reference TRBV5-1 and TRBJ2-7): KAGVTQTPRYLIKTRGQQVTLSCSPISGHRSVSWYQQTPGQGLQFLFEYFSETQRNKGNFPGRFSGRQFSNSRSEMNVSTLELGDSALYLCASSIGTSNYEQYFGPGTRLTVT.

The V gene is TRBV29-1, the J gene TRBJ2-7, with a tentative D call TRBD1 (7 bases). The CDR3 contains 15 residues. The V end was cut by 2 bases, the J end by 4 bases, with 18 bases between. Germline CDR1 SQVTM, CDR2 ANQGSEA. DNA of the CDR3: TGCAGCGTTGAATTGATGGAGGGGGCGAAGTACGAGCAGTACTTC. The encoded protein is CSVELMEGAKYEQYF.

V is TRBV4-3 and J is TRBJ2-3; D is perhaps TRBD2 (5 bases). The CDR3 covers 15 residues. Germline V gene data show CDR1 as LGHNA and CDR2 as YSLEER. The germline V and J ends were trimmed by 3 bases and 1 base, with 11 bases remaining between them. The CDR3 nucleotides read TGCGCCAGCAGCCAGACCTGGGAGCGCACAGATACGCAGTATTTT. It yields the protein CASSQTWERTDTQYF.

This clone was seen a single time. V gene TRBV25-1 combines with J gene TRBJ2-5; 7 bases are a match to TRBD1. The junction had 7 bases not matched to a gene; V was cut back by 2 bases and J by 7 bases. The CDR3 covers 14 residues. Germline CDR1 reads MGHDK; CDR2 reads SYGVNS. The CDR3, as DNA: TGTGCCAGCAGTGAAAACGGACAGGCCCGGACCCAGTACTTC. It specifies CASSENGQARTQYF.

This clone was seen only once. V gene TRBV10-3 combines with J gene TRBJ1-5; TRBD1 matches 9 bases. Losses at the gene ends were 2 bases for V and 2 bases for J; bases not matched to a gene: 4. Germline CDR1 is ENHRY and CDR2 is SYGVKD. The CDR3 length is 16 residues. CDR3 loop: CAISEPRTGGNQPQHF. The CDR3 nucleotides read TGTGCCATCAGTGAGCCCCGGACAGGGGGCAATCAGCCCCAGCATTTT.

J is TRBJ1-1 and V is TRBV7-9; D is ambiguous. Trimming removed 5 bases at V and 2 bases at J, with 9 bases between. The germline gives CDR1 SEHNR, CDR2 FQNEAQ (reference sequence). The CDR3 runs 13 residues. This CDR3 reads CASSLSQNTEAFF. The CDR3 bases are TGTGCCAGCAGCCTAAGCCAAAACACTGAAGCTTTCTTT.

The CDR3 nucleotides are TGTGCCTGGAGCCAGGGGGCCTACGAGCAGTACTTC. This gives the protein CAWSQGAYEQYF. The genes are TRBV30 and TRBJ2-7, with TRBD1 matching 7 bases. CDR1 and CDR2 from the germline V gene are GTSNPN and SVGIG (reference sequence). V trimming: 3 bases; J trimming: 2 bases; junction bases outside the gene matches: 1. The CDR3 runs to 12 residues.

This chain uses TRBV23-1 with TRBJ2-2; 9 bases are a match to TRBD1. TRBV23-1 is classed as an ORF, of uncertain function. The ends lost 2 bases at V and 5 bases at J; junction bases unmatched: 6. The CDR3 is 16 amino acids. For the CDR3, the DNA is TGCGCCAGCAGTCAACGACAGGGGGAGGGGACCGGGGAGCTGTTTTTT. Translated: CASSQRQGEGTGELFF.

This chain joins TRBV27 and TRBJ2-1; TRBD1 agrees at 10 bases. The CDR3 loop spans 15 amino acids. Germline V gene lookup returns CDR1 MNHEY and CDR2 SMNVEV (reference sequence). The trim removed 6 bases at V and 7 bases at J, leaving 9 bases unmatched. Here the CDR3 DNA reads TGTGCCAGCAGCCAGTCCGGGACAGGGGTGAATGAGCAGTTCTTC. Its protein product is CASSQSGTGVNEQFF.

CDR3 region: CASSHTGFYGYTF. CDR3 DNA: TGCGCCAGCAGCCATACAGGGTTCTATGGCTACACCTTC. The rearrangement uses TRBV4-3 and TRBJ1-2, with a tentative D call TRBD1 (6 bases). The germline V gene has CDR1 LGHNA and CDR2 YSLEER. V shed 3 bases and J shed 4 bases, with 9 bases lying between them. The CDR3 is made up of 13 amino acids.

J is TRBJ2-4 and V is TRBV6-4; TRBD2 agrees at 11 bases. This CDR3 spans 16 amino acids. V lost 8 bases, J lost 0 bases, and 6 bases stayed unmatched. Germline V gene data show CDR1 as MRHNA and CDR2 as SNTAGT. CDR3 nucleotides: TGTGCCAGCGGAACTAGCGGGGGCGGAGCCAAAAACATTCAGTACTTC. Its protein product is CASGTSGGGAKNIQYF.

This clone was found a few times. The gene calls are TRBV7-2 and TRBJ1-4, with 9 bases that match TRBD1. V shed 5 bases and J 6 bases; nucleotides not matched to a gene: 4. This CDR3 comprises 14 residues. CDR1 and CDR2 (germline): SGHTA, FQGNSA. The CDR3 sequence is CASSSRQGDEKLFF. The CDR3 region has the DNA TGTGCCAGCAGCAGTCGACAGGGGGATGAAAAACTGTTTTTT.

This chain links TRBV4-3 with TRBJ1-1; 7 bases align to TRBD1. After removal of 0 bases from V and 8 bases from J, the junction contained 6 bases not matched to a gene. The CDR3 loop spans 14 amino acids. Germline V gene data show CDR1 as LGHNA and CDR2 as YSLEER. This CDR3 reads CASSQDFEGAEAFF. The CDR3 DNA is TGCGCCAGCAGCCAAGATTTCGAGGGGGCCGAAGCTTTCTTT.

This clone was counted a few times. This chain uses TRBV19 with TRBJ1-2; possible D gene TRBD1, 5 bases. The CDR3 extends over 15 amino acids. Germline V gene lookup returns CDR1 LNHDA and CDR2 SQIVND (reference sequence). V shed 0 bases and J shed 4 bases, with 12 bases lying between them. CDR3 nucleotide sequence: TGTGCCAGTAGTATAGATTCCAGGGAAGGCTATGGCTACACCTTC. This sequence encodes CASSIDSREGYGYTF.

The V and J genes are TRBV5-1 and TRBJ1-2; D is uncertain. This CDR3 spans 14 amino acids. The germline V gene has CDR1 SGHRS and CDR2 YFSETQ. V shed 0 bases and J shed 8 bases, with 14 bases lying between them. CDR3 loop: CASSLAPHSEGYTF. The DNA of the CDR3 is TGCGCCAGCAGCTTGGCCCCGCATTCGGAGGGCTACACCTTC.

CDR3 in DNA: TGCGCCAGCAGTGAGTCGAGGACTAGCGGGGGATCTTACTTC. Translating gives CASSESRTSGGSYF. V gene TRBV10-2 combines with J gene TRBJ2-7; TRBD2 agrees at 13 bases. Germline CDR1 reads WSHSY; CDR2 reads SAAADI. The CDR3 extends over 14 amino acids. Trimming cost V 0 bases and J 13 bases; bases outside gene matches: 6.